Following are 9 T cell receptor beta chains from one sample sequenced in a study of blood T cell repertoires in COVID-19. Method: immunoSEQ multiplex PCR; TCRdb's copy keeps in-frame clones and lacks some. The sample lists 70,000 to 90,000 clones, around 88% seen once, with 8% in the top ten. The sample taken for sequencing was peripheral blood. The receptors were sampled from a man aged 45-65 years with active COVID-19.

The sample holds a few counts of this clone. The chain recombines TRBV4-2 with TRBJ1-5; D possibly corresponds to TRBD1 (5 bases). The CDR3 loop spans 15 amino acids. V was shortened by 0 bases and J by 0 bases, with 6 bases between the two germline ends. Germline CDR1 LGHNA, CDR2 YNFKEQ. CDR3 amino acids: CASSQEQDSNQPQHF. The CDR3 nucleotides are TGTGCCAGCAGCCAAGAACAGGATAGCAATCAGCCCCAGCATTTT.

V is TRBV4-1 and J is TRBJ2-1; 13 positions match TRBD2. Germline V CDR1 and CDR2: MGHRA, YSYEKL. V shed 4 bases, J shed 6 bases, and the junction held 6 bases outside the gene matches. The CDR3 loop spans 16 amino acids. The CDR3 DNA is TGCGCCAGCAGCCTAAGGACTAGCGGGAGTCTCAATGAGCAGTTCTTC. This translates into CASSLRTSGSLNEQFF.

J is TRBJ1-4 and V is TRBV5-5, with unresolved D. The CDR3 runs 13 residues. CDR1 is SGHKS and CDR2 is YYEKEE in the germline V gene (reference sequence). The V end lost 1 base, the J end lost 5 bases, and 6 bases lay between the germline ends. The CDR3 DNA reads TGTGCCAGCAGCTTGCTCCCGAATGAAAAACTGTTTTTT. As protein: CASSLLPNEKLFF.

This chain connects TRBV9 to TRBJ1-2; tentative D call: TRBD1 (5 bases). Between the trimmed V and J ends, which lost 6 bases and 0 bases, there was a span of 15 bases. The CDR3 length is 15 residues. CDR1 SGDLS and CDR2 YYNGEE come from the germline V gene. CDR3 nucleotide sequence: TGTGCCAGCACTGCGGCAGGGCGTACTAACTATGGCTACACCTTC. Its protein product is CASTAAGRTNYGYTF.

The J gene is TRBJ2-1, the V gene TRBV4-2; 13 nucleotides align to TRBD2. The ends lost 2 bases at V and 7 bases at J; junction bases unmatched: 8. This CDR3 has 17 residues. Germline CDR1 LGHNA, CDR2 YNFKEQ. This CDR3 is CASSQTGLAGRVNEQFF. In DNA form, the CDR3 reads TGTGCCAGCAGCCAAACGGGACTAGCGGGAAGGGTTAATGAGCAGTTCTTC.

This chain uses TRBV18 with TRBJ2-7; no definite D call. The germline gives CDR1 KGHSH, CDR2 LQKENI. This CDR3 is 13 amino acids long. The V gene lost 3 bases and the J gene lost 5 bases, with 11 bases spanning the gap. DNA of the CDR3: TGTGCCAGCTCACCTTCCGTAGTCCACGAGCAGTACTTC. Its protein is CASSPSVVHEQYF.

This chain connects TRBV20-1 to TRBJ1-2; D is unclear. The CDR3 has 11 amino acids. V lost 4 bases to trimming and J lost 5 bases, with 8 bases between them. Germline assignment: CDR1 DFQATT and CDR2 SNEGSKA (reference sequence). CDR3 in DNA: TGCAGTGCTACGGGATCTTATGGCTACACCTTC. Encoded protein: CSATGSYGYTF.

J is TRBJ1-1 and V is TRBV4-1; 8 bases line up with TRBD1. V lost 4 bases and J lost 1; bases outside the gene matches: 2. CDR1 is MGHRA and CDR2 is YSYEKL in the germline V gene. There are 14 residues in the CDR3. The CDR3 protein is CASSPGTGNTEAFF. For the CDR3, the DNA is TGCGCCAGCAGCCCCGGGACAGGGAACACTGAAGCTTTCTTT.

Here the CDR3 DNA reads TGTGCCAGCAGTTTATTACTAGCCAATGAGCAGTTCTTC. Translated: CASSLLLANEQFF. The genes are TRBV12-3 or TRBV12-4 and TRBJ2-1; tentatively, D is TRBD2 (6 bases). The CDR3 is 13 residues long. The V end was cut by 2 bases, the J end by 6 bases, with 8 bases between.